These 12 T cell receptor beta chains originate from one sample sequenced in a study of molecular identifiers for immune sequencing clone quantification (dated by TCRdb to 2016 to 2019). Libraries were constructed by PCR. Sequencing used a NextSeq 500. The public reads were reanalyzed by TCRdb: fastp trimming at Q25, MiXCR alignment, in-frame beta chains only. Records with the same CDR3 protein are collapsed into one entry carrying the most frequent genes and DNA. In this sample the table shows approximately 550,000 distinct CDR3 sequences, roughly 26% of which occur a single time. Of the sample, 0.7% to 0.9% falls within the top ten clones. Sequenced material: naive CD8+ T cells from blood, with Jurkat cell RNA spiked in. Explained via the paper, the cell subset or site label denotes: FACS-sorted CD8+CD4-CCR7+CD45RA+ naive T cells. These receptors all come from a human donor in good health. Some libraries in this study had Jurkat cell RNA spiked in.

The CDR3 is CASRAAWASGYEQYF. As DNA, the CDR3 is TGTGCCAGTAGGGCGGCCTGGGCGAGCGGGTACGAGCAGTACTTC. V gene TRBV19 combines with J gene TRBJ2-7, with a weak D call TRBD2 (6 bases). The V and J ends lost 6 bases and 4 bases respectively, with 19 bases between them. Per germline, CDR1 LNHDA and CDR2 SQIVND (reference sequence). The CDR3 is 15 residues long.

In its sample, this clonotype was seen many times. V usage is TRBV28 and J usage is TRBJ2-4; D call uncertain. This CDR3 is 15 amino acids long. CDR1 is MDHEN, CDR2 SYDVKM, per germline. Trimming removed 3 bases from V and 0 bases from J, with 9 bases in between. In nucleotides, the CDR3 is TGTGCCAGCAGTTTCCGCGGAATAGCCAAAAACATTCAGTACTTC. Its translation: CASSFRGIAKNIQYF.

About this clonotype itself: This likely comes from a read error, as the CDR3 has no conserved phenylalanine or tryptophan at its end. It is unclear where the CDR3 begins or ends on the DNA, so no DNA is shown, and the CDR3 is as TCRdb lists it. V usage is TRBV21-1 and J usage is TRBJ2-2. TRBV21-1 is shown as a pseudogene. A total of 17 residues make up the CDR3, ends included. Here the CDR3 reads CASSKARRPTNTGELFS.

This clonotype was found many times. The chain couples TRBV20-1 to TRBJ2-3, with no clear D. Trimming removed 6 bases from V and 2 bases from J, with 15 bases in between. Looked up from germline, CDR1 is DFQATT and CDR2 is SNEGSKA (reference sequence). The CDR3 extends over 14 amino acids. The CDR3 here is CSAPLLKHTDTQYF. Written as DNA, the CDR3 is TGCAGTGCCCCCCTTCTAAAGCACACAGATACGCAGTATTTT.

This clonotype was counted many times. The V and J genes are TRBV29-1 and TRBJ1-1; unclear D gene. Germline lookup yields CDR1 SQVTM and CDR2 ANQGSEA. The CDR3 sequence is 13 residues long. Trimming cost V 3 bases and J 2 bases, with 10 bases left between them. The DNA of the CDR3 is TGCAGCGTTGACGCAGGAGTTAACACTGAAGCTTTCTTT. Protein sequence: CSVDAGVNTEAFF.

This clonotype was detected only a few times. This chain joins TRBV6-1 and TRBJ2-7, with D perhaps assigned TRBD1 or TRBD2 (6 bases each). The germline gives CDR1 MNHNS, CDR2 SASEGT. This CDR3 comprises 15 residues. Trimming removed 6 bases from V and 3 bases from J, with 18 bases in between. The CDR3 here is CASSHWGDNNYEQYF. CDR3 sequence (DNA): TGTGCCAGCAGCCACTGGGGGGACAACAACTACGAGCAGTACTTC.

The genes are TRBV11-2 and TRBJ2-1, with D perhaps TRBD1 or TRBD2 (6 bases each). V was clipped by 0 bases and J by 5 bases, with 26 bases between them. The CDR3 spans 20 residues. Looked up from germline, CDR1 is SGHAT and CDR2 is FQNNGV. This CDR3 is CASSLDPGEGRGSLNNEQFF. The DNA of the CDR3 is TGTGCCAGCAGCTTAGATCCGGGGGAAGGCAGGGGCTCTTTGAACAATGAGCAGTTCTTC.

Note on this clonotype: At one boundary the junction diverges from the germline segment, which might be a read error. The V call is TRBV28, the J call TRBJ1-5; D remains unclear. This CDR3 is built from 15 residues. CDR1 is MDHEN and CDR2 is SYDVKM in the germline V gene. The CDR3: CTSSFWGASNQPQDF. The CDR3 DNA follows: TGTACCAGCAGTTTCTGGGGTGCAAGCAATCAGCCCCAGGATTTT. Full variable domain (missing parts from reference TRBV28 and TRBJ1-5): DVKVTQSSRYLVKRTGEKVFLECVQDMDHENMFWYRQDPGLGLRLIYFSYDVKMKEKGDIPEGYSVSREKKERFSLILESASTNQTSMYLCTSSFWGASNQPQDFGDGTRLSIL.

This chain connects TRBV6-2 or TRBV6-3 to TRBJ2-7; D not resolved. The CDR3 loop spans 13 amino acids. Trimming cost V 10 bases and J 6 bases, with 19 bases left between them. The germline V gene encodes CDR1 MNHEY and CDR2 SVGEGT. The CDR3 loop is CATRDPSLGEQYF. The CDR3 bases are TGTGCCACCCGAGACCCATCTCTGGGCGAGCAGTACTTC.

The chain links TRBV7-8 to TRBJ2-7, with D perhaps TRBD2 (5 bases). CDR1 is SGHVS, CDR2 FQNEAQ, per germline. V was pared by 3 bases and J by 6 bases, with 15 bases between. The CDR3 has 14 amino acids. This chain's CDR3 is CASSLLEDSSEQYF. The CDR3 coding sequence is TGTGCCAGCAGCTTGTTGGAGGACTCCAGCGAGCAGTACTTC.

This clonotype was seen ten or more times. DNA for the CDR3: TGTGCCAGCAGCTCCACAGAGTACCAAGAGACCCAGTACTTC. It yields the protein CASSSTEYQETQYF. The chain has TRBV7-6 and TRBJ2-5; no definite D call. The CDR3 loop spans 14 amino acids. CDR1 is SGHVS, CDR2 FNYEAQ, per germline. Trimming left V 4 bases short and J 0 bases short, with 9 bases between.

This clonotype was seen repeatedly, ten times or more. V gene TRBV14 combines with J gene TRBJ2-3; D perhaps matches TRBD1 (5 bases). V was pared by 2 bases and J by 5 bases, with 14 bases between. Germline CDR1 is SGHDN and CDR2 is FVKESK. The CDR3 is 15 residues long. The CDR3 DNA follows: TGTGCCAGCAGCCAATTTCGGACCCAGGGAGATACGCAGTATTTT. Its protein product is CASSQFRTQGDTQYF.